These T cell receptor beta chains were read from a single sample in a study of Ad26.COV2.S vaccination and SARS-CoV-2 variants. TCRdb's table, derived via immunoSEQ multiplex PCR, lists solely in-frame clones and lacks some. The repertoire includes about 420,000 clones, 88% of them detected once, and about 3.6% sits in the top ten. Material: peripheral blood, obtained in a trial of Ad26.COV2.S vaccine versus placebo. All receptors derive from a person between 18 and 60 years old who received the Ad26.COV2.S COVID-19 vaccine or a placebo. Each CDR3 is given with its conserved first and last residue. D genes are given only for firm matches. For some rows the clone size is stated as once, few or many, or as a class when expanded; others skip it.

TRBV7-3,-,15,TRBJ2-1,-,CASSLSQSSYNEQFF,TGTGCCAGCAGCTTAAGCCAAAGCTCCTACAATGAGCAGTTCTTC
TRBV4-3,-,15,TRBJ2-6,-,CASSQDPGGANVLTF,TGCGCCAGCAGCCAAGATCCAGGTGGGGCCAACGTCCTGACTTTC
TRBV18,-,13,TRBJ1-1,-,CASSTQVYTEAFF,TGTGCCAGCTCAACACAGGTATACACTGAAGCTTTCTTT
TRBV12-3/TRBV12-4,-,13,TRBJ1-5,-,CASRQGGNQPQHF,TGTGCCAGCAGACAGGGTGGCAATCAGCCCCAGCATTTT
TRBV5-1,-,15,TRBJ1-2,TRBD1,CASSAPGQGFFGYTF,TGCGCCAGCAGCGCGCCGGGACAGGGATTTTTCGGCTACACCTTC
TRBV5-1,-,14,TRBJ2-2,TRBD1,CASSGDRDTGELFF,TGCGCCAGCAGCGGGGACAGAGACACCGGGGAGCTGTTTTTT
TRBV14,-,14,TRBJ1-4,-,CASSQDRLNEKLFF,TGTGCCAGCAGCCAAGATCGCCTGAATGAAAAACTGTTTTTT
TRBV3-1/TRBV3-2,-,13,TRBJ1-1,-,CASSQVLDTEAFF,TGTGCCAGCAGCCAAGTCCTAGACACTGAAGCTTTCTTT
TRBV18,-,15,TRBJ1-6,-,CASSSRDVNNSPLHF,TGTGCCAGCTCATCCCGGGACGTAAATAATTCACCCCTCCACTTT
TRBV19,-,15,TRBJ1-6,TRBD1,CASSSSGTGDSPLHF,TGTGCCAGTAGTTCATCCGGGACAGGGGATTCACCCCTCCACTTT
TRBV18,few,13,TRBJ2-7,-,CASSPGTYYEQYF,TGTGCCAGCTCACCCGGGACATATTACGAGCAGTACTTC
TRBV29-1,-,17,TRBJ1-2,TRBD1,CSVEYSPGQGTHYGYTF,TGCAGCGTTGAATATTCCCCAGGACAGGGTACTCACTATGGCTACACCTTC
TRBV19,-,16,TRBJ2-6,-,CASSIDRGTGANVLTF,TGTGCCAGTAGTATAGACAGGGGTACCGGGGCCAACGTCCTGACTTTC
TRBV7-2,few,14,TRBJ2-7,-,CASSFSGPPGEQYF,TGTGCCAGCAGCTTTAGCGGCCCTCCGGGCGAGCAGTACTTC
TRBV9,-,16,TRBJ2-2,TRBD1,CASSVVRSGGSGELFF,TGTGCCAGCAGCGTAGTAAGGTCAGGGGGATCCGGGGAGCTGTTTTTT
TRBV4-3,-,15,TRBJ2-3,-,CASSSRWGSTDTQYF,TGCGCCAGCAGCTCAAGATGGGGGAGCACAGATACGCAGTATTTT
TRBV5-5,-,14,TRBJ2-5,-,CASSLGAGTETQYF,TGTGCCAGCAGCTTGGGTGCAGGGACAGAGACCCAGTACTTC
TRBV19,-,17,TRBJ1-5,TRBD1,CASSKGAGQGGNQPQHF,TGTGCCAGTAGTAAAGGGGCGGGACAGGGAGGCAATCAGCCCCAGCATTTT
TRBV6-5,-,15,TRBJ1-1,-,CASAPDTTLNTEAFF,TGTGCCAGCGCTCCTGACACAACTTTGAACACTGAAGCTTTCTTT
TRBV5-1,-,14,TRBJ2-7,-,CASSLGLFSYEQYF,TGCGCCAGCAGCTTGGGTCTTTTCTCCTACGAGCAGTACTTC
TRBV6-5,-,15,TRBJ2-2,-,CASTRGRGYTGELFF,TGTGCCAGCACCCGTGGGAGGGGGTACACCGGGGAGCTGTTTTTT
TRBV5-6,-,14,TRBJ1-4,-,CASSLDVGNEKLFF,TGTGCCAGCAGCTTGGACGTGGGTAATGAAAAACTGTTTTTT
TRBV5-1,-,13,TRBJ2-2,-,CASSLGNTGELFF,TGCGCCAGCAGCTTGGGAAACACCGGGGAGCTGTTTTTT
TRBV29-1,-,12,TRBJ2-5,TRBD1,CSGFTGGETQYF,TGCAGCGGCTTTACAGGGGGAGAGACCCAGTACTTC
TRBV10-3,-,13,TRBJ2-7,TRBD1,CASGQGGLYEQYF,TGTGCCAGCGGACAGGGGGGCCTTTACGAGCAGTACTTC
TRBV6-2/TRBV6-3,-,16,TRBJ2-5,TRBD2,CASSPPGSGGGVAQYF,TGTGCCAGCAGCCCCCCGGGGAGCGGGGGCGGGGTGGCCCAGTACTTC
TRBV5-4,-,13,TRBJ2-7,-,CASSLASGVEQYF,TGTGCCAGCAGCTTGGCCTCGGGCGTGGAGCAGTACTTC
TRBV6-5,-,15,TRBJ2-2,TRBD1,CASTKGTGRTGELFF,TGTGCCAGCACCAAAGGGACAGGGAGAACCGGGGAGCTGTTTTTT
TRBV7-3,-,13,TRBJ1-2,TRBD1,CASSQDRGYGYTF,TGTGCCAGCAGCCAGGACAGGGGCTATGGCTACACCTTC